These 10 T cell receptor beta chains were all obtained from the same sample, sequenced in a study of blood T cell repertoires in COVID-19. TCRdb's copy holds only in-frame clones and misses some; the assay was immunoSEQ multiplex PCR. The sample shows a few hundred thousand clones, about 88% of them seen only once. Sequences were obtained from peripheral blood. These receptors were taken from a woman aged 45-60 years with COVID-19, enrolled during active disease.

In DNA, the CDR3 is TGTGCCAGCAGTTACTCTGCCAGCTCCTATAATTCACCCCTCCACTTT. Translation gives CASSYSASSYNSPLHF. V and J are TRBV6-5 and TRBJ1-6; D unclear. The CDR3 has 16 residues. Trimming cost V 0 bases and J 0 bases, with 6 bases left between them. In germline, CDR1 is MNHEY, CDR2 SVGAGI.

The J gene is TRBJ2-7, the V gene TRBV12-3 or TRBV12-4; 7 nucleotides match TRBD1. V was pared by 11 bases and J by 3 bases, with 7 bases of the junction left unmatched. This CDR3 is built from 12 residues. The CDR3 reads CASGQRLYEQYF. The CDR3 DNA is TGTGCCTCGGGACAGCGGCTCTACGAGCAGTACTTC.

This chain uses TRBV15 with TRBJ1-5; no clear D. This CDR3 has 14 residues. The V gene lost 6 bases and the J gene lost 9 bases, with 18 bases spanning the gap. CDR1 and CDR2 (germline): LNHNV, YYDKDF (reference sequence). The CDR3 loop is CATRTRLTGSPQHF. The CDR3 bases are TGTGCCACCAGGACCAGACTGACCGGTTCGCCCCAGCATTTT. The full variable domain, with the rest looked up from reference TRBV15 and TRBJ1-5, is DAMVIQNPRYQVTQFGKPVTLSCSQTLNHNVMYWYQQKSSQAPKLLFHYYDKDFNNEADTPDNFQSRRPNTSFCFLDIRSPGLGDTAMYLCATRTRLTGSPQHFGDGTRLSIL.

The chain combines TRBV24-1 with TRBJ1-2; possible D gene TRBD1, 5 bases. CDR3 size: 13 residues. Trimming pared 3 bases from V and 4 bases from J, leaving 8 bases between. Germline values: CDR1 KGHDR, CDR2 SFDVKD. This chain's CDR3 is CATSDKGPYGYTF. The CDR3 DNA is TGTGCCACCAGTGATAAGGGGCCCTATGGCTACACCTTC.

The sample holds one count of this clone. The chain joins TRBV6-5 to TRBJ2-3, with 11 bases fitting TRBD2. The CDR3 is made up of 14 amino acids. The J segment lost 6 bases and the V segment lost 6 bases, leaving 5 bases of the junction unmatched. The germline CDR1 and CDR2 sequences are MNHEY and SVGAGI. CDR3 protein: CASSIAGGHDTQYF. In DNA, the CDR3 is TGTGCCAGCAGCATAGCGGGGGGGCACGATACGCAGTATTTT.

This chain joins TRBV28 and TRBJ1-1; the D is unclear. V lost 7 bases and J 6 bases, leaving 15 bases between the germline ends. Per the germline V gene, CDR1 is MDHEN and CDR2 is SYDVKM. The CDR3 consists of 13 residues. The DNA of the CDR3 is TGTGCCAGCAACCCCGTGCGCGGGGCTGAAGCTTTCTTT. This encodes CASNPVRGAEAFF. Filled out from reference TRBV28 and TRBJ1-1, the complete variable domain reads DVKVTQSSRYLVKRTGEKVFLECVQDMDHENMFWYRQDPGLGLRLIYFSYDVKMKEKGDIPEGYSVSREKKERFSLILESASTNQTSMYLCASNPVRGAEAFFGQGTRLTVV.

The chain is built from TRBV28 and TRBJ1-1, with 7 nucleotides matching TRBD1. The junction had 8 bases not matched to a gene; V was cut back by 7 bases and J by 0 bases. CDR3 length: 15 residues. Germline V gene sequence: CDR1 MDHEN, CDR2 SYDVKM. The CDR3 loop reads CASIRQGSMNTEAFF. The CDR3 DNA follows: TGTGCCAGCATTCGACAGGGTTCCATGAACACTGAAGCTTTCTTT.

The chain has TRBV10-3 and TRBJ2-7, with TRBD1 matching 7 bases. Looked up from germline, CDR1 is ENHRY and CDR2 is SYGVKD. V dropped 6 bases and J dropped 0; count of bases not matched to a gene: 2. CDR3 length: 13 residues. CDR3 sequence: CAIRDRSSYEQYV. The CDR3 DNA is TGTGCCATCAGGGACAGGAGCTCCTACGAGCAGTACGTC.

This rearrangement joins TRBV19 to TRBJ2-2; maybe TRBD1 (5 bases). Germline V gene lookup returns CDR1 LNHDA and CDR2 SQIVND (reference sequence). The CDR3 is 14 residues long. V dropped 3 bases and J dropped 7 bases, with 12 bases sitting between them. The CDR3 loop is CASSITGANGELFF. The CDR3 nucleotides are TGTGCCAGTAGTATCACAGGTGCGAACGGGGAGCTGTTTTTT.

This chain joins TRBV6-6 and TRBJ2-2, with 7 bases that match TRBD2. V shed 5 bases, J shed 4 bases, and the junction held 7 bases outside the gene matches. The CDR3 consists of 15 residues. CDR1 is MNHNY and CDR2 is SVGAGI in the germline V gene (reference sequence). The CDR3 loop is CASSPLGGGTGELFF. CDR3 sequence (DNA): TGTGCCAGCAGTCCCCTGGGGGGGGGCACCGGGGAGCTGTTTTTT.